This T cell receptor (beta chain) was identified in a study of blood T cell repertoires in COVID-19. Study background: Samples taken during acute and convalescent COVID-19 were collected in the United States, Italy and Spain.

CDR3 length: 15 amino acids. Germline-derived CDR1 and CDR2 are MRHNA and SNTAGT. J lost 9 bases, V lost 7 bases, and 7 bases had no gene match. Per the authors' pipeline: Amplified reference gene primers provided the basis for estimating nucleated cell counts. The assay was immunoSEQ multiplex PCR, and TCRdb's table has in-frame clones only and misses some. V and J calls and clone size follow that table, whereas D and trimming were derived from the DNA. The table has some 670,000 clones, around 90% seen once. The sequenced material came from peripheral blood. The chain carries TRBV6-4 and TRBJ1-6; 12 nucleotides match TRBD1. The receptor comes from a woman aged 18-30 years with acute or convalescent COVID-19. The CDR3 DNA follows: TGTGCCAGCAAGGGACAGGGGGCCCATTTTTCACCCCTCCACTTT. Translating gives CASKGQGAHFSPLHF.